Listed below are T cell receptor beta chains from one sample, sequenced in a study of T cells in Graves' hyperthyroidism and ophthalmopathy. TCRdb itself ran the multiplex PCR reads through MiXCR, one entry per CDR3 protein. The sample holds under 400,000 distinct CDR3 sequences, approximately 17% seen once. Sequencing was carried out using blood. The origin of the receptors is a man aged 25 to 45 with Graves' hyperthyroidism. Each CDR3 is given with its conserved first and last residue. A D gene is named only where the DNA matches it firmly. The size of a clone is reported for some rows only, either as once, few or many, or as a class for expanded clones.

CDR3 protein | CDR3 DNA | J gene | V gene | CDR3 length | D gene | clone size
CASSLGSPGELFF | TGTGCCAGCAGTTTAGGAAGCCCCGGGGAGCTGTTTTTT | TRBJ2-2 | TRBV27 | 13 | . | many
CSAWDLADSYNEQFF | TGCAGTGCTTGGGATCTAGCGGACTCCTACAATGAGCAGTTCTTC | TRBJ2-1 | TRBV20-1 | 15 | TRBD2 | many
CASTPVGYNEQFF | TGTGCCAGTACCCCCGTAGGCTACAATGAGCAGTTCTTC | TRBJ2-1 | TRBV19 | 13 | . | few
CASSITGLGEQYF | TGTGCCAGCAGCATAACAGGGTTGGGCGAGCAGTACTTC | TRBJ2-7 | TRBV28 | 13 | . | many
CASSLYAGADYEQYF | TGTGCCAGCAGCTTATACGCGGGGGCTGATTACGAGCAGTACTTC | TRBJ2-7 | TRBV7-3 | 15 | . | .
CASSLLREKSFTGELFF | TGCGCCAGCAGCTTGCTACGGGAGAAATCTTTCACCGGGGAGCTGTTTTTT | TRBJ2-2 | TRBV5-1 | 17 | . | .
CASSLSGTSGYNEQFF | TGTGCCAGCAGCCTTTCCGGGACTAGCGGATACAATGAGCAGTTCTTC | TRBJ2-1 | TRBV12-3/TRBV12-4 | 16 | TRBD2 | .
CASSLGRHLDTDTQYF | TGTGCCAGCAGCTTAGGTCGACACCTGGACACAGATACGCAGTATTTT | TRBJ2-3 | TRBV11-3 | 16 | . | many
CASSLQGSGEKLFF | TGTGCCAGCAGCTTACAGGGGAGTGGGGAAAAACTGTTTTTT | TRBJ1-4 | TRBV7-9 | 14 | . | .
CASSLDRLAGVETQYF | TGTGCCAGCAGCTTAGATCGACTAGCGGGAGTAGAGACCCAGTACTTC | TRBJ2-5 | TRBV11-2 | 16 | TRBD2 | many
CASSSGGQVNEQYF | TGTGCCAGCAGCTCTGGGGGGCAAGTGAACGAGCAGTACTTC | TRBJ2-7 | TRBV7-2 | 14 | . | .
CASSPPPHTFSYNEQFF | TGTGCCAGCAGCCCTCCCCCACACACCTTCTCCTACAATGAGCAGTTCTTC | TRBJ2-1 | TRBV11-1 | 17 | . | many
CASSLVGGGAFF | TGTGCCAGCAGCTTAGTTGGCGGGGGCGCTTTCTTT | TRBJ1-1 | TRBV7-9 | 12 | . | many
CASKTGTGGSYEQYF | TGTGCCAGCAAAACCGGGACTGGCGGGAGTTACGAGCAGTACTTC | TRBJ2-7 | TRBV11-2 | 15 | TRBD2 | few
CASSLDRTANSPLHF | TGCGCCAGCAGCTTGGATAGGACAGCAAATTCACCCCTCCACTTT | TRBJ1-6 | TRBV5-1 | 15 | . | .
CASSLQPSGSYNEQFF | TGTGCCAGCAGCCTTCAACCTAGCGGTTCCTACAATGAGCAGTTCTTC | TRBJ2-1 | TRBV5-5 | 16 | TRBD2 | many
CASSSAIGNLRCEQYF | TGTGCCAGCAGTTCTGCGATCGGGAATCTAAGATGCGAGCAGTACTTC | TRBJ2-7 | TRBV2 | 16 | . | few
CASQGRGSNTGELFF | TGTGCCAGTCAGGGTCGGGGTTCGAACACCGGGGAGCTGTTTTTT | TRBJ2-2 | TRBV12-3/TRBV12-4 | 15 | . | many
CASSLVGQSFYGYTF | TGTGCCAGCAGCTTGGTGGGACAGTCCTTCTATGGCTACACCTTC | TRBJ1-2 | TRBV5-4 | 15 | TRBD1 | .
CAWKSKSGLQPQHF | TGTGCCTGGAAATCGAAATCAGGCCTTCAGCCCCAGCATTTT | TRBJ1-5 | TRBV30 | 14 | . | few
CASSQEGGGQGSSPLHF | TGCGCCAGCAGCCAAGAAGGGGGGGGACAGGGTAGTTCACCCCTCCACTTT | TRBJ1-6 | TRBV4-1 | 17 | TRBD1 | .
CASSFRREENEQFF | TGTGCCAGCAGTTTTCGGCGGGAGGAAAATGAGCAGTTCTTC | TRBJ2-1 | TRBV27 | 14 | TRBD2 | .
CASSPDRGPQETQYF | TGTGCCAGCAGCCCGGACAGGGGCCCCCAAGAGACCCAGTACTTC | TRBJ2-5 | TRBV28 | 15 | TRBD1 | few
CSARSLAVQVATSNTGELFF | TGCAGTGCTAGATCCTTAGCGGTTCAGGTGGCTACTTCGAACACCGGGGAGCTGTTTTTT | TRBJ2-2 | TRBV20-1 | 20 | . | .
CASLTPGAGETQYF | TGTGCCAGCCTTACCCCGGGAGCGGGGGAGACCCAGTACTTC | TRBJ2-5 | TRBV7-9 | 14 | TRBD2 | .
CASSAGTPGGYQPQHF | TGTGCCAGCAGCGCCGGGACTCCCGGAGGGTATCAGCCCCAGCATTTT | TRBJ1-5 | TRBV7-8 | 16 | . | many
CASSLSSVDEQYF | TGTGCCAGCAGCTTATCTAGCGTGGACGAGCAGTACTTC | TRBJ2-7 | TRBV11-2 | 13 | . | many
CATSDFDTEAFF | TGTGCCACCAGTGATTTCGACACTGAAGCTTTCTTT | TRBJ1-1 | TRBV24-1 | 12 | . | many
CSARNPVGNSYNEQFF | TGCAGTGCTAGAAACCCTGTGGGGAACAGTTACAATGAGCAGTTCTTC | TRBJ2-1 | TRBV20-1 | 16 | . | many
CASSVDLTNEQYF | TGTGCCAGCAGCGTAGACCTGACAAACGAGCAGTACTTC | TRBJ2-7 | TRBV9 | 13 | . | few
CASTKNPGLGLYEQYF | TGTGCCAGCACGAAAAATCCGGGACTGGGCCTATACGAGCAGTACTTC | TRBJ2-7 | TRBV3-1 | 16 | . | .
CSASLRDSHQETQYF | TGCAGTGCTAGTCTCCGGGACAGCCACCAAGAGACCCAGTACTTC | TRBJ2-5 | TRBV20-1 | 15 | TRBD1 | .
CSARGTSGKNSYNEQFF | TGCAGTGCTAGGGGTACTAGCGGTAAGAACTCCTACAATGAGCAGTTCTTC | TRBJ2-1 | TRBV20-1 | 17 | TRBD2 | .
CSVADRSNTGELFF | TGCAGCGTCGCAGACAGGTCGAACACCGGGGAGCTGTTTTTT | TRBJ2-2 | TRBV29-1 | 14 | . | many
CASSFSELTEAFF | TGTGCCAGCAGCTTCTCTGAACTGACTGAAGCTTTCTTT | TRBJ1-1 | TRBV5-8 | 13 | . | .
CASSQNREEAFF | TGTGCCAGCTCCCAGAACAGGGAGGAAGCTTTCTTT | TRBJ1-1 | TRBV18 | 12 | . | many
CASKVGSRVTGELFF | TGTGCCAGCAAAGTAGGCTCCCGGGTCACCGGGGAGCTGTTTTTT | TRBJ2-2 | TRBV6-1 | 15 | . | .
CASSYVSAGSGNTIYF | TGTGCCAGCAGTTACGTTAGCGCGGGTTCCGGAAACACCATATATTTT | TRBJ1-3 | TRBV6-5 | 16 | . | .
CASSLFGNQPQHF | TGTGCCAGCAGCTTATTTGGGAATCAGCCCCAGCATTTT | TRBJ1-5 | TRBV7-9 | 13 | . | .
CASLQGTGNIQYF | TGTGCCAGTTTACAGGGGACAGGAAACATTCAGTACTTC | TRBJ2-4 | TRBV28 | 13 | TRBD1 | few
CSARLAGGPGETQYF | TGCAGTGCTCGACTAGCGGGAGGGCCCGGAGAGACCCAGTACTTC | TRBJ2-5 | TRBV20-1 | 15 | TRBD2 | .
CASSRTRGTSGREQYF | TGCGCCAGCAGCCGTACGAGAGGGACTAGCGGGAGGGAGCAGTACTTC | TRBJ2-7 | TRBV5-1 | 16 | TRBD2 | many
CASSQGRVGLRHSGANVLTF | TGCGCCAGCAGCCAAGGGCGAGTGGGCCTACGCCACTCTGGGGCCAACGTCCTGACTTTC | TRBJ2-6 | TRBV4-1 | 20 | . | few
CSALDKQVSYEQYF | TGCAGTGCTTTGGATAAACAGGTGTCCTACGAGCAGTACTTC | TRBJ2-7 | TRBV20-1 | 14 | . | many
CASSLFGGTYEQYF | TGTGCCAGCAGCTTGTTCGGGGGAACCTACGAGCAGTACTTC | TRBJ2-7 | TRBV11-2 | 14 | . | many
CASSSRGQGISYEQYF | TGCGCCAGCAGCTCCCGGGGGCAGGGAATTAGCTACGAGCAGTACTTC | TRBJ2-7 | TRBV5-1 | 16 | . | many
CATSDPGTGESDGYTF | TGTGCCACCAGTGACCCCGGGACAGGGGAAAGCGATGGCTACACCTTC | TRBJ1-2 | TRBV24-1 | 16 | TRBD1 | few
CASSLTGTATDTQYF | TGTGCCAGCAGTTTAACGGGGACAGCCACAGATACGCAGTATTTT | TRBJ2-3 | TRBV7-8 | 15 | TRBD1 | .
CASSQGLTPIYF | TGTGCCAGCAGCCAAGGACTAACCCCCATATATTTT | TRBJ1-3 | TRBV3-1 | 12 | . | many
CATSRDSGQGVLKNTGELFF | TGTGCCACCAGCAGAGATAGTGGACAGGGGGTCCTGAAGAACACCGGGGAGCTGTTTTTT | TRBJ2-2 | TRBV15 | 20 | TRBD1 | .
CASRLDRGLLDTQYF | TGTGCCAGCAGACTCGACAGGGGGCTACTGGATACGCAGTATTTT | TRBJ2-3 | TRBV5-4 | 15 | TRBD1 | few
CASSLSGGRYEQYF | TGTGCCAGCAGCTTATCTGGCGGGAGGTACGAGCAGTACTTC | TRBJ2-7 | TRBV7-9 | 14 | TRBD2 | few
CASSLNSDNQETQYF | TGTGCCAGCTCACTAAACTCGGACAACCAAGAGACCCAGTACTTC | TRBJ2-5 | TRBV18 | 15 | . | .
CASSIRTAGPYEQYF | TGTGCCAGCAGTATCCGGACGGCCGGACCCTACGAGCAGTACTTC | TRBJ2-7 | TRBV6-2/TRBV6-3 | 15 | . | .